Reported below is one T cell receptor beta chain. Its matching antigen is unknown. A TCRbeta library incorporating unique molecular identifiers was prepared. Using its own MiXCR run on the PCR reads, TCRdb lists one record per CDR3 protein. This table has 400,000 to 550,000 distinct CDR3 sequences, about 11% appearing once. This entry is derived from a study of T-cell reconstitution after alpha-beta-depleted transplantation in children. Study conclusions and caveats: By about two months after transplant, alpha-beta T cells reportedly arose from several hundred graft clones that had expanded. A year post-transplant, T-cell counts and diversity derived mostly from newly produced T cells.

CDR3 length: 13 residues. Deletions cut 0 bases from V and 5 bases from J, with 7 bases between. Germline values: CDR1 LGHNA, CDR2 YNFKEQ. The sequence came from a child aged 2-15 years with inherited bone marrow failure, due to receive a stem cell transplant. Specimen: PBMCs, collected before TCRalphabeta/CD19-depleted stem cell transplant. The V call is TRBV4-2, the J call TRBJ1-1; D not resolved. In DNA form, the CDR3 reads TGTGCCAGCAGCCAAGAGAGGAAAACTGAAGCTTTCTTT. This sequence encodes CASSQERKTEAFF.